This T cell receptor (beta chain) derives from a study of blood T cell repertoires in COVID-19. The CDR3 spans 15 residues. CDR1 is SGHAT, CDR2 FQNNGV, per germline. Trimming took 5 bases from V and 11 from J; bases not matched to a gene: 15. Libraries were prepared by immunoSEQ multiplex PCR; TCRdb keeps only in-frame clonotypes and omits some of them. The repertoire has 200,000 to 250,000 clones, roughly 80% of them found once; the top ten carry about 4.6%. Clinical history as reported by participants underpinned cohort assignment. The rearrangement uses TRBV11-2 and TRBJ1-3, with 7 positions matching TRBD1. This receptor was obtained from a woman between 45 and 65 years old who had been exposed to COVID-19. Sequencing input: PBMCs or T cells enriched from blood (not recorded which). The CDR3 DNA sequence: TGTGCCAGCAGCCACGTCCAAGACAGGGATATTTCCATATATTTT. Residues: CASSHVQDRDISIYF.